This entry is about one T cell receptor (beta chain). This clonotype was counted at least ten times. This clone's antigen is unknown. The input lacks base qualities; no much larger clone sits a single base away. V loses 6 bases of germline sequence and J loses 6 bases, and the interval between the two ends is 11 bases. Counted from cysteine to phenylalanine, this CDR3 has 13 amino acids. Of all the DNA, just the CDR3 is kept, 39 bases in frame from base 1. The data were produced on an Illumina HiSeq 2500. Quantitative 5'-RACE with molecular barcodes was used to prepare TCR beta libraries. On the study's bioinformatics: Disease-linked TCR variants were identified with a new computational method built on a probabilistic model of VDJ rearrangement. TCRdb reworked the public reads: Q25 trimming with fastp, MiXCR clone assembly, productive beta chains retained. Identical CDR3 protein sequences are pooled into one entry, listed with their most common genes and DNA. The authors' filters were not applied to this entry. Recorded for this sample are roughly 700,000 distinct CDR3 sequences; around 20% of them occurred a single time. 15% to 20% of the sample is in the top ten clones.

This sample was taken from a study of CD8 T cells in ankylosing spondylitis (dated by TCRdb to 2017 to 2019). General notes on the study: To find TCR variants linked to disease, the study profiled T cell receptor beta repertoires in ankylosing spondylitis patients and healthy donors. In total, the full study cohort was made up of 110 or so healthy donors and some 26 ankylosing spondylitis patients. Peripheral blood samples were taken, and synovial fluid was additionally collected from ankylosing spondylitis patients.

The paper's findings and limits, for the study overall: Blood from ankylosing spondylitis patients appeared to be characterized by a TCR beta motif composed of roughly eight highly homologous amino acid variants. Some motif variants had previously been reported in the synovial fluid and blood of reactive arthritis patients, which suggests shared mechanisms of disease initiation. The disease-linked clones were reported to be significantly enriched in matched synovial fluid samples from ankylosing spondylitis patients. The disease-linked clones showed a CD8+ phenotype and occurred at relatively low frequencies in peripheral blood.

Input material: blood, either unsorted or a sorted T cell fraction (not recorded which). The sequence was collected from a male donor with ankylosing spondylitis. The sequence links TRBV12-3 or TRBV12-4 to TRBJ2-2; TRBD2 is a weak D gene call, 5 bases matching. The DNA sequence reads TGTGCCAGCAGCATTAGCGCCCCCGGGGAGCTGTTTTTT. This is translated as CASSISAPGELFF.